This T cell receptor beta chain was captured by sequencing in a study of cytotoxic CD8 clonotypes in ibrutinib-treated CLL. Study background: After a median of approximately 68 months, about 14 patients stayed remitted and around twelve progressed; responses had been partial in about 24 and complete in 2. Mean yields were roughly 250,000 productive templates and over 85,000 productive rearrangements per sample.

Comment on this clone: As yet, its antigen is unknown.

The table came from immunoSEQ multiplex PCR; TCRdb's copy has only in-frame clones and leaves some out. The profile shows 150,000 to 250,000 clones, about 72% of them singletons. This CDR3 contains 15 residues. Germline V gene lookup returns CDR1 MNHEY and CDR2 SVGAGI. Trimming cost V 7 bases and J 1 base, with 16 bases left between them. Overall study findings and caveats: Baseline levels of clonality went above those of age-matched healthy donors and moved with circulating CD8+ T-cell counts.

The source of this sequence is a human donor with chronic lymphocytic leukemia. The rearrangement joins TRBV6-5 to TRBJ1-2; possibly TRBD1 for D (6 bases). Sequences were derived from PBMCs, sampled after 24 months of ibrutinib treatment. The CDR3 bases are TGTGCCAGCACCGGGGGGGCGGTGGATAACTATGGCTACACCTTC. It specifies CASTGGAVDNYGYTF.